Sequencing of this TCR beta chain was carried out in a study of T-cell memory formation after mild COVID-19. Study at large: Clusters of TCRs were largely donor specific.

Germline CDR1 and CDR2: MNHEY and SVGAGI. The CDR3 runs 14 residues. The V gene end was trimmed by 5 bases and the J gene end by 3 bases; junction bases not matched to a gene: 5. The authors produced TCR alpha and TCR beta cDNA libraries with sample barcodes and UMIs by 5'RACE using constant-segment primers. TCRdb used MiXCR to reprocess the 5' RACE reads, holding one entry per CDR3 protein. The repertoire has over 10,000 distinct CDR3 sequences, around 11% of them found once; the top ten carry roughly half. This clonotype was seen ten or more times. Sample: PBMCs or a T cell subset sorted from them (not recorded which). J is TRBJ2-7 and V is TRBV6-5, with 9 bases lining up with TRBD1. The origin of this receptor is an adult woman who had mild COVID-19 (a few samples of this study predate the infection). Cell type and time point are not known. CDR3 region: CASSDTGGFYEQYF. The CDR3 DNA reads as TGTGCCAGCAGTGATACAGGGGGCTTCTACGAGCAGTACTTC.